The entry below describes one T cell receptor beta chain. What it binds is not known. These data belong to a study of T cell responses to AZD1222 COVID-19 vaccine. Produced via immunoSEQ multiplex PCR; TCRdb's table is partial and in-frame only. This sample carries roughly 100,000 clones, 80% to 90% of them seen once, and the ten largest clones take roughly 22%. General observations from the study: Most donors were white British, females outnumbered males, and clonal diversity was possibly underestimated.

V lost 8 bases and J 1 base, leaving 30 bases between the germline ends. Germline V CDR1 and CDR2: KGHSH, LQKENI. CDR3 size: 20 residues. The chain carries TRBV18 and TRBJ2-1; D may correspond to TRBD1 or TRBD2 (5 bases each). The source was peripheral blood, collected on day 0 of AZD1222 vaccination. The origin of this receptor is an adult in good health. This CDR3 reads CASLTAGTTVTITSYNEQFF. DNA for the CDR3: TGTGCCAGCCTAACAGCCGGGACGACAGTCACTATAACGTCCTACAATGAGCAGTTCTTC. The entire variable domain, with the rest obtained from reference TRBV18 and TRBJ2-1, is as follows: NAGVMQNPRHLVRRRGQEARLRCSPMKGHSHVYWYRQLPEEGLKFMVYLQKENIIDESGMPKERFSAEFPKEGPSILRIQQVVRGDSAAYFCASLTAGTTVTITSYNEQFFGPGTRLTVL.